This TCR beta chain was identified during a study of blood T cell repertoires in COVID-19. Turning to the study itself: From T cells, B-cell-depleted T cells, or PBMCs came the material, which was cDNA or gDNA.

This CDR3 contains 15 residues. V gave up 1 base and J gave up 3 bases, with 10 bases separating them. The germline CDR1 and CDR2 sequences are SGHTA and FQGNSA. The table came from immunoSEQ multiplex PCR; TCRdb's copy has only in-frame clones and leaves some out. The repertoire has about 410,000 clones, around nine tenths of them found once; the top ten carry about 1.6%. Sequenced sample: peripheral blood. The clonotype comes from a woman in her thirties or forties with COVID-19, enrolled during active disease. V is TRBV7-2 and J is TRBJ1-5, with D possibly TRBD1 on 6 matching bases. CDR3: CASSLGQVNNQPQHF. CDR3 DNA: TGTGCCAGCAGCTTAGGACAGGTGAACAATCAGCCCCAGCATTTT.